The 9 T cell receptor beta chains below were found in one sample sequenced in a study of technical replicates of blood from a handful of donors (TCRdb year 2017). Library preparation was by the immunoSEQ multiplex PCR assay. TCRdb mirrors the immuneACCESS table, restricted to in-frame sequences. Some clones are absent from its copies; in checked studies, under half trace to an unresolved V gene, and the reason for the others is unknown. The sample includes about 90,000 clones, with less than 95% observed a single time. The top ten constitute over 0.2% of the sample. The source material was T cells isolated from PBMCs. The receptor set was obtained from a human donor in good health.

CDR3 sequence (DNA): TGCGCCAGCAGCCAACCGACAGGGCCCGAAGCTTTCTTT. Its protein product is CASSQPTGPEAFF. The V and J genes are TRBV4-1 and TRBJ1-1, with TRBD1 matching over 7 bases. V was clipped by 2 bases and J by 8 bases; unmatched bases: 5. This CDR3 is built from 13 residues. In germline, CDR1 is MGHRA, CDR2 YSYEKL.

This clone was observed once. The chain is built from TRBV5-4 and TRBJ2-7, with unresolved D. The CDR3 totals 13 residues. V lost 4 bases and J 0 bases, leaving 8 bases between the germline ends. The germline CDR1 and CDR2 sequences are SGHNT and YYREEE (reference sequence). The CDR3 coding sequence is TGTGCCAGCAGCCCATCTAGCTCCTACGAGCAGTACTTC. This translates into CASSPSSSYEQYF.

This chain uses TRBV11-3 with TRBJ2-7, with a tentative D call TRBD1 (5 bases). V lost 4 bases, J lost 5 bases, and 12 bases lay in between. Germline assignment: CDR1 SGHNT and CDR2 YENEEA. The CDR3 length is 13 residues. CDR3 sequence (DNA): TGTGCCAGCAGCTCCCAGGGAATCCACGAGCAGTACTTC. It is translated as CASSSQGIHEQYF.

This clone was detected only once. This chain connects TRBV28 to TRBJ1-2, with 7 nucleotides matching TRBD1. Germline CDR1 MDHEN, CDR2 SYDVKM. The CDR3 has 14 residues. Germline trimming cut 5 bases from V and 3 bases from J; bases unmatched to any gene: 6. In nucleotides, the CDR3 is TGTGCCAGCAGTCCCGACAGGGTGCACTATGGCTACACCTTC. Encoded protein: CASSPDRVHYGYTF.

This chain links TRBV9 with TRBJ2-7; D perhaps matches TRBD1 (5 bases). The CDR3 length is 14 residues. Germline CDR1 is SGDLS and CDR2 is YYNGEE. The germline V and J ends were trimmed by 3 bases and 0 bases, with 10 bases remaining between them. The CDR3 DNA reads TGTGCCAGCAGCGCATTCGGACACTCCTACGAGCAGTACTTC. This encodes CASSAFGHSYEQYF. The whole variable domain, filled in from reference TRBV9 and TRBJ2-7, reads DSGVTQTPKHLITATGQRVTLRCSPRSGDLSVYWYQQSLDQGLQFLIQYYNGEERAKGNILERFSAQQFPDLHSELNLSSLELGDSALYFCASSAFGHSYEQYFGPGTRLTVT.

The chain couples TRBV2 to TRBJ1-1; possibly TRBD1 for D (6 bases). The CDR3 runs to 16 residues. Germline lookup yields CDR1 SNHLY and CDR2 FYNNEI. Between the trimmed V and J ends, which lost 10 bases and 6 bases, there was a span of 27 bases. In DNA form, the CDR3 reads TGTGCCATCCCCCAGGGGTTCGGACAGTTCAAGGCTGAAGCTTTCTTT. This translates into CAIPQGFGQFKAEAFF. The full variable domain, its missing parts supplied by reference TRBV2 and TRBJ1-1, is EPEVTQTPSHQVTQMGQEVILRCVPISNHLYFYWYRQILGQKVEFLVSFYNNEISEKSEIFDDQFSVERPDGSNFTLKIRSTKLEDSAMYFCAIPQGFGQFKAEAFFGQGTRLTVV.

This chain links TRBV2 with TRBJ2-3, with 8 bases identical to TRBD2. J was trimmed by 4 bases and V by 0 bases; bases with no gene match: 15. The CDR3 totals 19 residues. Germline assignment: CDR1 SNHLY and CDR2 FYNNEI. This CDR3 reads CASSEALSGNGVGADTQYF. For the CDR3, the DNA is TGTGCCAGCAGTGAAGCGCTTAGCGGGAATGGTGTAGGAGCAGATACGCAGTATTTT.

This clone was counted once. V is TRBV7-3 and J is TRBJ2-1; TRBD1 agrees at 9 bases. The CDR3 length is 15 residues. V gave up 5 bases and J gave up 7 bases; unmatched junction bases: 9. In germline, CDR1 is SGHTA, CDR2 FQGTGA. The CDR3 sequence: CASSAVGGQGNEQFF. The CDR3 DNA is TGTGCCAGCAGCGCCGTGGGCGGACAGGGGAATGAGCAGTTCTTC. The full variable domain, rest sourced from reference TRBV7-3 and TRBJ2-1, is GAGVSQTPSNKVTEKGKYVELRCDPISGHTALYWYRQSLGQGPEFLIYFQGTGAADDSGLPNDRFFAVRPEGSVSTLKIQRTERGDSAVYLCASSAVGGQGNEQFFGPGTRLTVL.

The V gene is TRBV2, the J gene TRBJ1-1; D might be TRBD1 (5 bases). Germline values: CDR1 SNHLY, CDR2 FYNNEI. The CDR3 is 15 amino acids. Trimming removed 4 bases from V and 0 bases from J, with 12 bases in between. As DNA, the CDR3 is TGTGCCAGCAGTGTTTCAGGGAACATGAACACTGAAGCTTTCTTT. It encodes CASSVSGNMNTEAFF.